Only one count was recorded for the clone carrying this TCR beta chain. Its target is not known. The sample belongs to a study of shared clonotypes between healthy human individuals. Broader study findings: With a few donors compared, 4.5% to 6.5% of naive CD4 clonotypes were shared. The represented genetic and exposure-history diversity was limited by the small number of donors.

Germline V gene data show CDR1 as LNHDA and CDR2 as SQIVND (reference sequence). The CDR3 has 14 residues. Trimming took 6 bases from V and 3 from J; bases not matched to a gene: 2. Libraries were prepared by immunoSEQ multiplex PCR; TCRdb keeps only in-frame clonotypes and omits some of them. This table holds under 600,000 clones, approximately 97% found once. The sequence was obtained from a woman younger than 45 in good health. Input material: naive CD4+ T cells sorted from blood. As to subset: CD45RA+ positively selected. This rearrangement joins TRBV19 to TRBJ2-2, with 9 positions matching TRBD1. This CDR3 is CASRRDRDTGELFF. The CDR3 DNA is TGTGCCAGTAGGAGGGACAGGGACACCGGGGAGCTGTTTTTT.